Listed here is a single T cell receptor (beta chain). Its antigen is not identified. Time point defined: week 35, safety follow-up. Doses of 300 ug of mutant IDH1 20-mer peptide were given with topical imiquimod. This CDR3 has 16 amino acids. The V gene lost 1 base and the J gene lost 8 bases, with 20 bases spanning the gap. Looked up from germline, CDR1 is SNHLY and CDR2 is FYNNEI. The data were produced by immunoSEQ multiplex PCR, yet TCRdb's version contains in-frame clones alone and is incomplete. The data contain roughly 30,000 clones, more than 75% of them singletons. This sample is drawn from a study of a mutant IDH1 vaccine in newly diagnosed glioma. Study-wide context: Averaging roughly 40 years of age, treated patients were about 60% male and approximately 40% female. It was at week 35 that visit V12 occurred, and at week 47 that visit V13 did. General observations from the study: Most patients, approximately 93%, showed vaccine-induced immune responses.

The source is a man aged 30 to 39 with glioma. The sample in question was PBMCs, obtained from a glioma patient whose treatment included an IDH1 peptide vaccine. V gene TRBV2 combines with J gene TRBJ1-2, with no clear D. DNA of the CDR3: TGTGCCAGCAGTGAAGGTACCCCAGGCGTGGGCCGGGGCTACACCTTC. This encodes CASSEGTPGVGRGYTF. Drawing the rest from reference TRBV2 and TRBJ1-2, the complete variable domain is EPEVTQTPSHQVTQMGQEVILRCVPISNHLYFYWYRQILGQKVEFLVSFYNNEISEKSEIFDDQFSVERPDGSNFTLKIRSTKLEDSAMYFCASSEGTPGVGRGYTFGSGTRLTVV.